The 29 T cell receptor beta chains below come from one sample, sequenced in a study of regulatory T cells in long-lasting Graves disease. CDR3-region Arm-PCR and iRepertoire HTBI primers produced the TCR beta libraries. In TCRdb, the multiplex PCR reads were re-called with MiXCR into one record per CDR3 protein. The table records around 450,000 distinct CDR3 sequences, 20% to 25% of them present only once. Time point meaning: persistent/refractory GD, antithyroid drugs over 5 years with positive TRAb. Extracted PBMC RNA gave rise to the TCR library. Sequencing used peripheral blood mononuclear cells (PBMCs), obtained when the disease was refractory, from a patient treated with antithyroid drugs. The receptors were gathered from a female donor with Graves disease.

This clonotype has more than one count but fewer than ten. A much larger clone differs by one base, so this may be a read error. The CDR3 end shows no conserved phenylalanine or tryptophan, and so a read error is likely. The gene calls are TRBV28 and TRBJ1-1, with D unresolved. CDR3 length: 14 amino acids. The ends were cut back, 9 bases at V and 1 base at J, with 15 bases in the middle. Per germline, CDR1 MDHEN and CDR2 SYDVKM. The CDR3 spells CASHKDVGNTEAFL. DNA for the CDR3: TGTGCCAGTCACAAGGACGTCGGGAACACTGAAGCTTTCCTT.

The gene calls are TRBV29-1 and TRBJ1-4; D perhaps matches TRBD1 (6 bases). The CDR3 loop spans 13 amino acids. Between the trimmed V and J ends, which lost 5 bases and 8 bases, there was a span of 15 bases. Germline V CDR1 and CDR2: SQVTM, ANQGSEA. The CDR3 region is CSVYRVGREKLFF. DNA of the CDR3: TGCAGCGTTTACAGGGTCGGACGAGAAAAACTGTTTTTT.

This chain connects TRBV4-1 to TRBJ2-7; D gene ambiguous. The ends were cut back, 0 bases at V and 1 base at J, with 10 bases in the middle. CDR1 is MGHRA and CDR2 is YSYEKL in the germline V gene. The CDR3 is 15 residues long. Here the CDR3 DNA reads TGCGCCAGCAGCCAAGATCTGGCCGGATCCTACGAGCAGTACTTC. Its translation: CASSQDLAGSYEQYF.

This clonotype has a handful of counts. The chain links TRBV12-3 or TRBV12-4 to TRBJ2-2; a possible D gene is TRBD1 (5 bases). CDR3 length: 13 amino acids. Trimming took off 3 bases at V and 6 bases at J, with 8 bases between the two ends. For the CDR3, the DNA is TGTGCCAGCAGTTTCAAGGGGCCCGGGGAGCTGTTTTTT. Translated: CASSFKGPGELFF.

The chain uses TRBV4-1 and TRBJ1-2; weak D call: TRBD1 (6 bases). The germline gives CDR1 MGHRA, CDR2 YSYEKL. The CDR3 is made up of 17 amino acids. Trimming pared 0 bases from V and 5 bases from J, leaving 19 bases between. The CDR3 spells CASSQDIGVDRLYGYTF. As DNA, the CDR3 is TGCGCCAGCAGCCAAGATATAGGGGTCGACAGGCTTTATGGCTACACCTTC.

There are many counts of this clonotype. This chain connects TRBV5-1 to TRBJ1-2; the match to TRBD1 covers 7 bases. J gave up 3 bases and V 2 bases, and 4 bases lay outside the gene matches. The germline gives CDR1 SGHRS, CDR2 YFSETQ. There are 14 residues in the CDR3. The CDR3 reads CASSLPDRYYGYTF. For the CDR3, the DNA is TGCGCCAGCAGCTTACCGGACAGGTACTATGGCTACACCTTC.

This clonotype came up a few times. The V and J genes are TRBV5-1 and TRBJ2-7; TRBD2 matches 8 bases. The CDR3 is 15 residues long. In germline, CDR1 is SGHRS, CDR2 YFSETQ. The ends lost 0 bases at V and 0 bases at J; junction bases unmatched: 2. The CDR3 nucleotides read TGCGCCAGCAGCTTGGACGGGGGGGGCTCCTACGAGCAGTACTTC. It yields the protein CASSLDGGGSYEQYF. The whole variable domain, filled in from reference TRBV5-1 and TRBJ2-7, reads KAGVTQTPRYLIKTRGQQVTLSCSPISGHRSVSWYQQTPGQGLQFLFEYFSETQRNKGNFPGRFSGRQFSNSRSEMNVSTLELGDSALYLCASSLDGGGSYEQYFGPGTRLTVT.

This clonotype was detected many times. The chain is built from TRBV28 and TRBJ2-7; D possibly matches TRBD1 or TRBD2 (5 bases each). CDR3 length: 12 residues. Germline lookup yields CDR1 MDHEN and CDR2 SYDVKM. The ends were cut back, 3 bases at V and 10 bases at J, with 13 bases in the middle. As DNA, the CDR3 is TGTGCCAGCAGTTTGCGAGGGGTCGAACAGTACTTC. It is translated as CASSLRGVEQYF.

This clonotype was seen repeatedly, ten times or more. The chain couples TRBV28 to TRBJ2-7, with TRBD1 matching over 9 bases. Germline V CDR1 and CDR2: MDHEN, SYDVKM. This CDR3 contains 15 residues. With 2 bases clipped from V and 3 bases from J, the junction kept 5 bases outside the gene matches. In DNA, the CDR3 is TGTGCCAGCAGTTTAGACGGGACAGGGATCTACGAGCAGTACTTC. Protein product: CASSLDGTGIYEQYF.

In its sample, this clonotype was seen a few times. The chain recombines TRBV24-1 with TRBJ2-5, with 9 bases fitting TRBD1. The length of the CDR3 is 15 residues. The V gene end was trimmed by 3 bases and the J gene end by 5 bases; junction bases not matched to a gene: 6. Germline V gene data show CDR1 as KGHDR and CDR2 as SFDVKD. Here the CDR3 reads CATSDPDRGWETQYF. The DNA for the CDR3 is TGTGCCACCAGTGATCCCGACAGGGGGTGGGAGACCCAGTACTTC.

The chain links TRBV13 to TRBJ2-1; D assignment may be TRBD1 or TRBD2 (6 bases each). This CDR3 has 16 amino acids. Trimming shortened V by 4 bases and J by 2 bases, and 15 bases separated the two germline ends. Germline V gene data show CDR1 as PRHDT and CDR2 as FYEKMQ (reference sequence). The CDR3 reads CASSSRGATPYNEQFF. CDR3 DNA: TGTGCCAGCAGCTCGAGGGGGGCCACGCCCTACAATGAGCAGTTCTTC. The full variable domain, completed using reference TRBV13 and TRBJ2-1, is AAGVIQSPRHLIKEKRETATLKCYPIPRHDTVYWYQQGPGQDPQFLISFYEKMQSDKGSIPDRFSAQQFSDYHSELNMSSLELGDSALYFCASSSRGATPYNEQFFGPGTRLTVL.

This clonotype has just a few counts. The genes are TRBV29-1 and TRBJ2-5; no clear D. This CDR3 is 11 amino acids long. Per germline, CDR1 SQVTM and CDR2 ANQGSEA. V dropped 5 bases and J dropped 5 bases, with 9 bases sitting between them. CDR3 sequence (DNA): TGCAGCGTTCTAGTGGGGGAGACCCAGTACTTC. As protein: CSVLVGETQYF. The full variable domain, completed using reference TRBV29-1 and TRBJ2-5, is SAVISQKPSRDICQRGTSLTIQCQVDSQVTMMFWYRQQPGQSLTLIATANQGSEATYESGFVIDKFPISRPNLTFSTLTVSNMSPEDSSIYLCSVLVGETQYFGPGTRLLVL.

This clonotype showed up just a few times. V is TRBV7-9 and J is TRBJ1-1; D is ambiguous. Germline values: CDR1 SEHNR, CDR2 FQNEAQ (reference sequence). V was pared by 7 bases and J by 1 base, with 19 bases between. CDR3 length: 16 amino acids. Written as DNA, the CDR3 is TGTGCCAGCACCAATCGGGGAAAAACCCAGAACACTGAAGCTTTCTTT. Its translation is CASTNRGKTQNTEAFF.

This clonotype was recorded at least ten times. The rearrangement links TRBV28 to TRBJ1-5, with D hard to call. This CDR3 has 15 amino acids. In germline, CDR1 is MDHEN, CDR2 SYDVKM. Between the trimmed V and J ends, which lost 5 bases and 0 bases, there was a span of 11 bases. The chain's CDR3 is CASSDHSDSNQPQHF. The CDR3 region has the DNA TGTGCCAGCAGTGATCACTCGGATAGCAATCAGCCCCAGCATTTT.

This clonotype was picked up many times. V gene TRBV28 combines with J gene TRBJ1-4; 11 bases map to TRBD1. CDR3 length: 15 residues. The germline V gene has CDR1 MDHEN and CDR2 SYDVKM. Trimming cost V 1 base and J 8 bases; bases outside gene matches: 3. The CDR3 coding sequence is TGTGCCAGCAGTTTATCGGACAGGGGGCTAGAAAAACTGTTTTTT. It codes for CASSLSDRGLEKLFF.

Only a few counts were recorded for this clonotype. This chain links TRBV29-1 with TRBJ1-1; 7 bases map to TRBD1. CDR1 is SQVTM, CDR2 ANQGSEA, per germline. The CDR3 contains 16 residues. V was clipped by 2 bases and J by 0 bases; unmatched bases: 9. This chain's CDR3 is CSVERVQGIMNTEAFF. CDR3 nucleotides: TGCAGCGTTGAAAGGGTACAGGGGATCATGAACACTGAAGCTTTCTTT.

A word on this clonotype: This may be a read error, as it is one base from a much larger clone. This chain links TRBV7-9 with TRBJ2-7; the D is unclear. Germline V CDR1 and CDR2: SEHNR, FQNEAQ (reference sequence). V was trimmed by 7 bases and J by 7 bases, leaving 17 bases between them. This CDR3 comprises 13 residues. The CDR3 coding sequence is TGTGCCAGCATCGTCCAGGACGGCCGAGAGCAGTACTTC. As protein: CASIVQDGREQYF.

This chain links TRBV30 with TRBJ1-5, with D tentatively TRBD1 (6 bases). V lost 3 bases and J 0 bases, leaving 9 bases between the germline ends. CDR3 length equals 14 residues. The germline gives CDR1 GTSNPN, CDR2 SVGIG (reference sequence). The CDR3 DNA reads as TGTGCCTGGAGCGGGACACTTAGCAATCAGCCCCAGCATTTT. This encodes CAWSGTLSNQPQHF.

This clonotype has only one observation. A read error may explain this, as a much larger clone is one base away. The chain carries TRBV7-2 and TRBJ2-7; D gene uncertain. Germline V gene lookup returns CDR1 SGHTA and CDR2 FQGNSA. This CDR3 is 13 amino acids long. V was clipped by 2 bases and J by 9 bases, with 14 bases between them. The CDR3 sequence: CASSLNEVWGQYF. The CDR3 DNA is TGTGCCAGCAGCTTAAACGAGGTTTGGGGGCAGTACTTC. The complete variable domain, with remaining parts taken from reference TRBV7-2 and TRBJ2-7, reads GAGVSQSPSNKVTEKGKDVELRCDPISGHTALYWYRQSLGQGLEFLIYFQGNSAPDKSGLPSDRFSAERTGGSVSTLTIQRTQQEDSAVYLCASSLNEVWGQYFGPGTRLTVT.

The rearrangement uses TRBV27 and TRBJ2-2, with 11 bases aligning to TRBD2. This CDR3 contains 15 residues. Germline lookup yields CDR1 MNHEY and CDR2 SMNVEV (reference sequence). Germline trimming cut 8 bases from V and 6 bases from J; bases unmatched to any gene: 8. The CDR3 bases are TGTGCCAGCTTCGGACTAGCGGGCCGCCCCGGGGAGCTGTTTTTT. This encodes CASFGLAGRPGELFF.

The CDR3 nucleotides are TGTGCCAGCAGATACGGGACTAGCGGTAACGGGGAGCTGTTTTTT. Translated: CASRYGTSGNGELFF. The chain couples TRBV13 to TRBJ2-2; 11 bases match TRBD2. The CDR3 has 15 amino acids. Germline lookup yields CDR1 PRHDT and CDR2 FYEKMQ (reference sequence). V lost 6 bases, J lost 7 bases, and 7 bases stayed unmatched. Drawing the rest from reference TRBV13 and TRBJ2-2, the complete variable domain is AAGVIQSPRHLIKEKRETATLKCYPIPRHDTVYWYQQGPGQDPQFLISFYEKMQSDKGSIPDRFSAQQFSDYHSELNMSSLELGDSALYFCASRYGTSGNGELFFGEGSRLTVL.

The CDR3 here is CASRTGQVGEQYF. CDR3 nucleotide sequence: TGTGCCAGCAGGACGGGTCAGGTAGGCGAGCAGTACTTC. The genes are TRBV6-1 and TRBJ2-7; the D is unclear. The germline V gene encodes CDR1 MNHNS and CDR2 SASEGT. V gave up 6 bases and J gave up 6 bases, with 15 bases separating them. The CDR3 is 13 residues long.

The chain recombines TRBV7-2 with TRBJ2-5; TRBD2 agrees at 11 bases. J gave up 3 bases and V 0 bases, and 15 bases lay outside the gene matches. The germline CDR1 and CDR2 sequences are SGHTA and FQGNSA. The CDR3 consists of 20 residues. The chain's CDR3 is CTSSLARLAGNYGVKETQYF. The CDR3 DNA sequence: TGTACCAGCAGCTTAGCCCGACTAGCGGGAAACTATGGGGTGAAAGAGACCCAGTACTTC.

For this clonotype: A much larger clone differs from this one at a single base, so this may be a read error. The chain carries TRBV12-3 or TRBV12-4 and TRBJ2-7; D uncertain. The V end was cut by 8 bases, the J end by 3 bases, with 11 bases between. This CDR3 has 12 amino acids. CDR3 bases: TGTGCCAGCGCACAAAGTAACTACGAGCAGTACTTC. Encoded protein: CASAQSNYEQYF.

The chain recombines TRBV30 with TRBJ1-1, with 8 bases lining up with TRBD1. V was clipped by 0 bases and J by 1 base; unmatched bases: 7. This CDR3 is 16 amino acids long. Germline loops: CDR1 GTSNPN, CDR2 SVGIG (reference sequence). In nucleotides, the CDR3 is TGTGCCTGGAGTGTACTTCCAGGGGGCACGAACACTGAAGCTTTCTTT. Protein sequence: CAWSVLPGGTNTEAFF.

This clonotype was counted only a few times. V gene TRBV30 combines with J gene TRBJ2-5, with 8 bases matching TRBD1. The CDR3 contains 16 residues. The germline V gene encodes CDR1 GTSNPN and CDR2 SVGIG (reference sequence). V was clipped by 4 bases and J by 4 bases; unmatched bases: 14. DNA for the CDR3: TGTGCCTGGACCTGGACAGGGTTAAGGGAGGTAGAGACCCAGTACTTC. Translating gives CAWTWTGLREVETQYF.

The V call is TRBV7-9, the J call TRBJ2-1; possibly TRBD1 for D (5 bases). Looked up from germline, CDR1 is SEHNR and CDR2 is FQNEAQ (reference sequence). This CDR3 has 12 residues. The V end lost 5 bases, the J end lost 7 bases, and 9 bases lay between the germline ends. In DNA, the CDR3 is TGTGCCAGCAGCGCCAGGGTTAATGAGCAGTTCTTC. Translated, it gives CASSARVNEQFF.

This clonotype was seen many times. The chain couples TRBV27 to TRBJ1-2, with D possibly matching TRBD1 (6 bases). Germline V gene data show CDR1 as MNHEY and CDR2 as SMNVEV (reference sequence). The CDR3 has 13 amino acids. V lost 5 bases and J lost 7, with 14 bases in between. CDR3 sequence: CASSGQGSSGYTF. As DNA, the CDR3 is TGTGCCAGCAGTGGGCAGGGGAGTTCTGGCTACACCTTC.

The chain has TRBV10-2 and TRBJ1-5; perhaps TRBD1 as D (5 bases). This CDR3 region has 14 residues. The V end was cut by 3 bases, the J end by 7 bases, with 13 bases between. Germline V CDR1 and CDR2: WSHSY, SAAADI. CDR3 amino acids: CASSDWGQEQPQHF. In DNA, the CDR3 is TGCGCCAGCAGTGATTGGGGCCAGGAGCAGCCCCAGCATTTT.